This T cell receptor beta chain is drawn from a study of T-cell reconstitution after alpha-beta-depleted transplantation in children. Notes on the study in general: Some patients' high day-60 TCRbeta diversity was traced to surviving recipient T cells and thymic progenitors. Newly generated T cells supplied most T-cell counts and diversity one year post-transplant.

This clonotype was picked up many times. Its antigen is still unknown. The CDR3 is 14 amino acids. CDR1 and CDR2 (germline): SGHAT, FQNNGV. Trimming at V came to 6 bases and at J to 4 bases, leaving 8 bases not matched to a gene. The authors prepared the TCRbeta library with unique molecular identifiers. TCRdb used MiXCR to reprocess the PCR reads, holding one entry per CDR3 protein. The sample consists of roughly 70,000 distinct CDR3 sequences, approximately 4.4% of them appearing once. The origin of this receptor is a boy under two years old who had a stem cell transplant for acute myeloid leukemia, so the T cells may come from the graft donor. Material: PBMCs, mostly from graft donor cells, obtained 180 days after TCRalphabeta/CD19-depleted stem cell transplant. The chain combines TRBV11-2 with TRBJ2-7; the match to TRBD1 covers 8 bases. The chain's CDR3 is CASRPRQGPYEQYF. The CDR3, as DNA: TGTGCCAGCAGGCCGCGACAGGGGCCGTACGAGCAGTACTTC.